This T cell receptor (beta chain) was retrieved from a study of cytomegalovirus exposure and HLA in healthy donors. Findings and caveats of the study: Cytomegalovirus-associated status was assigned to approximately 160 TCR beta chains.

Using immunoSEQ multiplex PCR, the repertoire was profiled, and TCRdb retains in-frame clones only, with some absent. Of 200,000 or so clones in the sample, around 90% were seen once. Germline-derived CDR1 and CDR2 are SGHAT and FQNNGV. V was shortened by 3 bases and J by 1 base, with 14 bases between the two germline ends. The CDR3 loop spans 16 amino acids. As to this clone: No antigen is known for it.

The rearrangement joins TRBV11-2 to TRBJ2-3; a weak D match, TRBD2 (6 bases). The receptor comes from a young woman in good health and CMV-seropositive. Sequencing input: PBMCs. The CDR3 bases are TGTGCCAGCAGCTTTTCAGGCGGGAAGGGCACAGATACGCAGTATTTT. Its protein is CASSFSGGKGTDTQYF.